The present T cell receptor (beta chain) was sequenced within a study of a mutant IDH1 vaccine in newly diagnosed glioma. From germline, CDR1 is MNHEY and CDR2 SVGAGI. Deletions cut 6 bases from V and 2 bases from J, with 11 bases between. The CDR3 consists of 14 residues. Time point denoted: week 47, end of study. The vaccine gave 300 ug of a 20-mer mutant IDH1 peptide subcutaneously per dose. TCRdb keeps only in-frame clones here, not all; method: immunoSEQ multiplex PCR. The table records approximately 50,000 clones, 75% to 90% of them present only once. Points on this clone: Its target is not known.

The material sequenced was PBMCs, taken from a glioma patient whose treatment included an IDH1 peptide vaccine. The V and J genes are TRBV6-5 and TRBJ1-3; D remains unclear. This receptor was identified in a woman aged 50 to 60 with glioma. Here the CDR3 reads CASSPAAAGNTIYF. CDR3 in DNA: TGTGCCAGCAGCCCGGCTGCGGCTGGAAACACCATATATTTT.